Sequencing of this T cell receptor beta chain was carried out in a study of post-analysis software for immune sequencing data. General study points: In patients, about five TRBV segments were more frequent than in controls, with TRBV5-6, TRBV5-1 and TRBV20-1 among them. In multiple sclerosis, normalized Chao1 diversity was significantly below that of controls.

This clonotype was seen more than once but under ten times. What it binds is unknown. V lost 8 bases and J lost 2; bases outside the gene matches: 4. The CDR3 consists of 14 residues. The germline gives CDR1 MDHEN, CDR2 SYDVKM. The library was made from cDNA and included unique molecular identifiers. T cells, about 0.85 to 11 million of them, yielded roughly 470,000 cDNA molecules. TCRdb reprocessed the PCR reads via MiXCR and lists one record per CDR3 protein. The sample shows hundreds of thousands of distinct CDR3 sequences, 25% to 30% of them seen only once. The rearrangement uses TRBV28 and TRBJ2-1; 9 bases fit TRBD2. Specimen: blood. The TCR sequence derives from a girl under 18 with multiple sclerosis. This chain's CDR3 is CASSSGGTYNEQFF. The CDR3, as DNA: TGTGCCAGCTCGAGCGGGGGGACCTACAATGAGCAGTTCTTC.